Listed below are T cell receptor beta chains from one sample, sequenced in a study of breast tumors, draining lymph nodes, adjacent tissues. TCRdb fed the multiplex PCR reads into MiXCR, producing one record per CDR3 protein. The table lists about 140,000 distinct CDR3 sequences, around a third of them singletons. Sequenced sample: axillary lymph node tissue. The receptors were gathered from a female donor with breast cancer. Some clones in this sample may be carry-over from other donors' samples. The CDR3 runs from the conserved cysteine through the conserved F or W. A D gene is named only where the DNA matches it firmly. The size field is filled for only some rows; it gives once, few, many or a size class.

size,D,J,V,DNA,CDR3
many,NA,TRBJ1-2,TRBV6-5,TGTGCCAGCACCCCTACCATGGGTTTCGAGAACTATGGCTACACCTTC,CASTPTMGFENYGYTF
NA,NA,TRBJ2-1,TRBV7-9,TGTGCCAGCAGCTTAAGTGGGGGGACCTACAATGAGCAGTTCTTC,CASSLSGGTYNEQFF
many,TRBD2,TRBJ2-7,TRBV6-2/TRBV6-3,TGTGCCAGCCGAAAGACTAGCGGGGACGAGCAGTACTTC,CASRKTSGDEQYF
many,TRBD2,TRBJ2-3,TRBV27,TGTGCCAGCAGTTTAAAGGTGGGACTAGCTGGGTATACGCAGTATTTT,CASSLKVGLAGYTQYF
few,NA,TRBJ2-1,TRBV5-1,TGCGCCAGCAGCGGGGGGCCCTGCAATGAGCAGTTCTTC,CASSGGPCNEQFF
NA,NA,TRBJ2-3,TRBV4-2,TGTGCCAGCGGCCAGGGATCCACGGATACGCAGTATTTT,CASGQGSTDTQYF
many,NA,TRBJ2-6,TRBV5-1,TGCGCCAGCAGCCCCGGGACTGGAGCCTCTGGGGCCAACGTCCTGACTTTC,CASSPGTGASGANVLTF
NA,NA,TRBJ1-1,TRBV7-3,TGTGCCAGCAGTGTCGACGGGGGGCAAGCTTTCTTT,CASSVDGGQAFF
many,TRBD2,TRBJ2-3,TRBV7-2,TGTGCCAGCAGCTTAGAGTGGCTAGCGGGGGGAAGCACAGATACGCAGTATTTT,CASSLEWLAGGSTDTQYF
many,NA,TRBJ2-2,TRBV12-3/TRBV12-4,TGTGCCAGCAGTTTAAGGGTCGACGCCGGGGAGCTGTTTTTT,CASSLRVDAGELFF
NA,NA,TRBJ2-5,TRBV5-4,TGTGCCAGCAGCTTGGGGGACACCCCCCAAGAGACCCAGTACTTC,CASSLGDTPQETQYF
NA,NA,TRBJ1-1,TRBV2,TGTGCCAGCAGCTTAGAGTCCGGACCGGGGGGCGCTGAAGCTTTCTTT,CASSLESGPGGAEAFF
few,TRBD1,TRBJ2-5,TRBV6-7,TGTGCCAGCAGTCATGGCCCCGGACAGGTACAAGAGACCCAGTACTTC,CASSHGPGQVQETQYF
many,TRBD2,TRBJ2-3,TRBV5-8,TGTGCCAGCAGTCACGACACTAGCGGGGTAGATACGCAGTATTTT,CASSHDTSGVDTQYF
many,TRBD2,TRBJ2-5,TRBV5-4,TGTGCCAGCAGCCCTGGGACTAGCGGGGAGACCCAGTACTTC,CASSPGTSGETQYF